These 27 T cell receptor beta chains were all obtained from the same sample, sequenced in a study of shared clonotypes between healthy human individuals. Sequencing was performed with immunoSEQ multiplex PCR; in TCRdb, only in-frame clones are kept and a portion is missing. The sample consists of approximately 500,000 clones, almost 97% of them appearing once. Sequenced material: naive CD4+ T cells sorted from blood. Sample subset: CD45RA+ positively selected. Every receptor here comes from a woman younger than 45 in good health.

The V and J genes are TRBV5-4 and TRBJ2-7; TRBD2 aligns across 14 bases. Germline V gene data show CDR1 as SGHNT and CDR2 as YYREEE (reference sequence). Trimming took 4 bases from V and 6 from J; bases not matched to a gene: 6. CDR3 length: 15 residues. CDR3 coding DNA: TGTGCCAGCAGCCTGGGACTAGCGGGAGTAAGCGAGCAGTACTTC. Translated, it gives CASSLGLAGVSEQYF.

The chain is built from TRBV30 and TRBJ1-5, with D possibly being TRBD1 (6 bases). Germline CDR1 and CDR2: GTSNPN and SVGIG (reference sequence). The ends were cut back, 3 bases at V and 1 base at J, with 22 bases in the middle. The CDR3 loop spans 18 amino acids. The chain's CDR3 is CAWSKNEAGALSNQPQHF. In DNA form, the CDR3 reads TGTGCCTGGAGCAAGAACGAGGCAGGGGCATTGAGCAATCAGCCCCAGCATTTT. Full variable domain (rest looked up from reference TRBV30 and TRBJ1-5): SQTIHQWPATLVQPVGSPLSLECTVEGTSNPNLYWYRQAAGRGLQLLFYSVGIGQISSEVPQNLSASRPQDRQFILSSKKLLLSDSGFYLCAWSKNEAGALSNQPQHFGDGTRLSIL.

The CDR3 coding sequence is TGTGCCAGCCGTGGTGGTGGGGAGACCCAGTACTTC. Translated, it gives CASRGGGETQYF. The chain is built from TRBV6-6 and TRBJ2-5, with D unresolved. Trimming pared 8 bases from V and 5 bases from J, leaving 12 bases between. CDR1 is MNHNY and CDR2 is SVGAGI in the germline V gene (reference sequence). This CDR3 region has 12 residues.

The chain links TRBV7-2 to TRBJ1-5; D call uncertain. This CDR3 spans 15 amino acids. The germline V and J ends were trimmed by 2 bases and 4 bases, with 12 bases remaining between them. The V gene's germline CDR1 is SGHTA and CDR2 FQGNSA. CDR3 loop: CASSLMVSKNQPQHF. CDR3 nucleotide sequence: TGTGCCAGCAGCTTAATGGTCAGCAAGAATCAGCCCCAGCATTTT.

The chain joins TRBV19 to TRBJ1-5; the D gene is possibly TRBD1 (6 bases). V was pared by 8 bases and J by 0 bases, with 14 bases between. Germline CDR1 is LNHDA and CDR2 is SQIVND (reference sequence). The CDR3 extends over 15 amino acids. The CDR3 DNA reads as TGTGCCAGTGGCCCAGGGGATCATAGCAATCAGCCCCAGCATTTT. Protein: CASGPGDHSNQPQHF. The full variable domain, rest sourced from reference TRBV19 and TRBJ1-5, is DGGITQSPKYLFRKEGQNVTLSCEQNLNHDAMYWYRQDPGQGLRLIYYSQIVNDFQKGDIAEGYSVSREKKESFPLTVTSAQKNPTAFYLCASGPGDHSNQPQHFGDGTRLSIL.

V is TRBV28 and J is TRBJ2-5; TRBD1 matches at 7 bases. The CDR3 length is 16 residues. V was clipped by 4 bases and J by 5 bases; unmatched bases: 13. The germline CDR1 and CDR2 sequences are MDHEN and SYDVKM. The CDR3 bases are TGTGCCAGCAGTTCCCTGGGTACAGGGGATGAGGAGACCCAGTACTTC. Amino acids: CASSSLGTGDEETQYF.

This chain joins TRBV5-1 and TRBJ2-3; TRBD2 matches 7 bases. Germline-derived CDR1 and CDR2 are SGHRS and YFSETQ. V was pared by 7 bases and J by 2 bases, with 4 bases of the junction left unmatched. The CDR3 spans 13 residues. The CDR3 loop is CASGRGDTDTQYF. CDR3 DNA sequence: TGCGCCAGCGGGAGGGGAGACACAGATACGCAGTATTTT.

The V gene is TRBV18, the J gene TRBJ1-4; no firm D call. The CDR3 has 12 amino acids. V was cut by 3 bases and J by 2 bases, with 1 base left in between. CDR1 and CDR2 (germline): KGHSH, LQKENI. The CDR3 nucleotides read TGTGCCAGCTCACCCACTAATGAAAAACTGTTTTTT. This gives the protein CASSPTNEKLFF.

V usage is TRBV9 and J usage is TRBJ2-5, with 7 bases that match TRBD2. Per the germline V gene, CDR1 is SGDLS and CDR2 is YYNGEE. The CDR3 consists of 15 residues. The J segment lost 1 base and the V segment lost 3 bases, leaving 6 bases of the junction unmatched. The CDR3 loop reads CASSGGAGIQETQYF. The CDR3 DNA reads as TGTGCCAGCAGCGGGGGAGCGGGGATCCAAGAGACCCAGTACTTC.

CDR3 nucleotides: TGTGCCAGCTCACCGGGGTCCGGCGAAAAACTGTTTTTT. This sequence encodes CASSPGSGEKLFF. V and J are TRBV18 and TRBJ1-4; D ambiguous. In germline, CDR1 is KGHSH, CDR2 LQKENI. Trimming removed 3 bases at V and 8 bases at J, with 10 bases between. The CDR3 length is 13 residues.

Concerning this clone itself: In the same sample, other DNA sequences code for this CDR3. The gene calls are TRBV7-9 and TRBJ2-7; the D is unclear. Germline V CDR1 and CDR2: SEHNR, FQNEAQ (reference sequence). The ends were cut back, 2 bases at V and 0 bases at J, with 8 bases in the middle. The CDR3 is 14 amino acids. CDR3 loop: CASSLSGSSYEQYF. CDR3 coding DNA: TGTGCCAGCAGCTTAAGTGGTTCCTCCTACGAGCAGTACTTC.

The J gene is TRBJ2-3, the V gene TRBV5-1; TRBD1 matches at 10 bases. The CDR3 is 19 amino acids. J gave up 0 bases and V 4 bases, and 14 bases lay outside the gene matches. Germline assignment: CDR1 SGHRS and CDR2 YFSETQ. The CDR3 region is CASSHSGTGDSWSTDTQYF. For the CDR3, the DNA is TGCGCCAGCAGCCACTCCGGGACAGGGGATTCATGGAGCACAGATACGCAGTATTTT.

The chain employs TRBV5-8 and TRBJ2-5; 7 nucleotides agree with TRBD1. Per germline, CDR1 SGHTS and CDR2 YDEGEE. The CDR3 covers 13 residues. Losses at the gene ends were 6 bases for V and 5 bases for J; bases not matched to a gene: 7. The CDR3: CASIHLQGETQYF. CDR3 nucleotide sequence: TGTGCCAGCATCCATTTACAGGGGGAGACCCAGTACTTC. Looking up the rest from reference TRBV5-8 and TRBJ2-5 gives the full variable domain: EAGVTQSPTHLIKTRGQQATLRCSPISGHTSVYWYQQALGLGLQFLLWYDEGEERNRGNFPPRFSGRQFPNYSSELNVNALELEDSALYLCASIHLQGETQYFGPGTRLLVL.

The V and J genes are TRBV7-8 and TRBJ1-1; D remains unclear. Trimming pared 5 bases from V and 11 bases from J, leaving 18 bases between. The germline gives CDR1 SGHVS, CDR2 FQNEAQ. The CDR3 consists of 13 residues. This CDR3 reads CASSGRRESLAFF. CDR3 bases: TGTGCCAGCAGCGGGCGTAGGGAAAGCTTGGCTTTCTTT.

V gene TRBV28 combines with J gene TRBJ2-3, with 8 bases matching TRBD1. The junction had 5 bases not matched to a gene; V was cut back by 6 bases and J by 6 bases. CDR1 and CDR2 (germline): MDHEN, SYDVKM. The CDR3 extends over 13 amino acids. CDR3 DNA sequence: TGTGCCAGCAGCCTGGACAGGGTTGATACGCAGTATTTT. Its protein product is CASSLDRVDTQYF.

The chain uses TRBV27 and TRBJ1-4; D remains ambiguous. Germline V gene lookup returns CDR1 MNHEY and CDR2 SMNVEV (reference sequence). The length of the CDR3 is 16 residues. V was clipped by 3 bases and J by 0 bases, with 11 bases between them. The CDR3 coding sequence is TGTGCCAGCAGTTTGTTAGGACTTGCAACTAATGAAAAACTGTTTTTT. This codes for CASSLLGLATNEKLFF.

This clone was found a few times. The chain uses TRBV6-5 and TRBJ1-4; TRBD1 might be the D (5 bases). The V end was cut by 8 bases, the J end by 5 bases, with 15 bases between. Germline loops: CDR1 MNHEY, CDR2 SVGAGI. The CDR3 has 14 amino acids. CDR3 sequence reads: CASGVDGGNEKLFF. The CDR3 DNA follows: TGTGCCAGCGGAGTGGACGGGGGAAATGAAAAACTGTTTTTT.

This clone is a singleton in its sample. The J gene is TRBJ1-4, the V gene TRBV18; D gene uncertain. This CDR3 spans 12 amino acids. V lost 3 bases and J 3 bases, leaving 2 bases between the germline ends. CDR1 KGHSH and CDR2 LQKENI come from the germline V gene. The CDR3 is CASSPANEKLFF. In nucleotides, the CDR3 is TGTGCCAGCTCACCCGCTAATGAAAAACTGTTTTTT.

CDR3: CASSKGTGLNTEAFF. DNA of the CDR3: TGTGCCAGCTCAAAGGGGACAGGGTTAAACACTGAAGCTTTCTTT. This rearrangement joins TRBV18 to TRBJ1-1, with TRBD1 matching over 9 bases. CDR3 length: 15 residues. V gave up 5 bases and J gave up 2 bases; unmatched junction bases: 6. CDR1 KGHSH and CDR2 LQKENI come from the germline V gene.

V gene TRBV5-6 combines with J gene TRBJ2-3; 10 bases agree with TRBD2. The CDR3 is made up of 14 amino acids. The junction had 7 bases not matched to a gene; V was cut back by 3 bases and J by 9 bases. Per the germline V gene, CDR1 is SGHDT and CDR2 is YYEEEE. CDR3 loop: CASSSSGRIETQYF. In DNA, the CDR3 is TGTGCCAGCAGCTCTAGCGGGAGAATTGAAACGCAGTATTTT.

The rearrangement joins TRBV5-4 to TRBJ2-1; 13 nucleotides match TRBD2. The CDR3 runs to 16 residues. With V trimmed by 2 bases and J by 7 bases, 6 bases remained unmatched. Germline-derived CDR1 and CDR2 are SGHNT and YYREEE (reference sequence). CDR3 region: CASSLGLAGAVNEQFF. The CDR3 bases are TGTGCCAGCAGCTTAGGACTAGCGGGAGCGGTAAATGAGCAGTTCTTC.

The V gene is TRBV4-1, the J gene TRBJ2-7; TRBD1 or TRBD2 may be the D gene (5 bases each). There are 17 residues in the CDR3. Germline V gives CDR1 MGHRA, CDR2 YSYEKL. Trimming pared 0 bases from V and 3 bases from J, leaving 18 bases between. The CDR3 region is CASSQDHGPGSFYEQYF. The DNA of the CDR3 is TGCGCCAGCAGCCAAGACCACGGCCCAGGGAGTTTCTACGAGCAGTACTTC.

V is TRBV11-2 and J is TRBJ2-7, with no clear D. Trimming took off 1 base at V and 4 bases at J, with 8 bases between the two ends. Germline assignment: CDR1 SGHAT and CDR2 FQNNGV. This CDR3 has 13 residues. CDR3 amino acids: CASSLGRSYEQYF. In DNA, the CDR3 is TGTGCCAGCAGCTTAGGACGGTCTTACGAGCAGTACTTC.

This clone was observed once. V gene TRBV10-2 combines with J gene TRBJ2-7, with D possibly TRBD2 on 6 matching bases. V was clipped by 5 bases and J by 0 bases, with 14 bases between them. Germline CDR1 WSHSY, CDR2 SAAADI. The length of the CDR3 is 15 residues. The CDR3 reads CASSIVGGYSYEQYF. The CDR3 coding sequence is TGCGCCAGCAGTATTGTTGGGGGGTACTCCTACGAGCAGTACTTC.

This clone was counted a few times. The chain employs TRBV4-1 and TRBJ2-7; tentatively, D is TRBD1 (6 bases). Trimming shortened V by 2 bases and J by 4 bases, and 15 bases separated the two germline ends. This CDR3 region has 15 residues. CDR1 and CDR2 from the germline V gene are MGHRA and YSYEKL. This CDR3 is CASSQMQGSWYEQYF. Here the CDR3 DNA reads TGCGCCAGCAGCCAAATGCAGGGGAGTTGGTACGAGCAGTACTTC.

This clone has just one count. The V call is TRBV6-7, the J call TRBJ1-5; D not resolved. TRBV6-7 carries the ORF label, with uncertain function. Trimming removed 11 bases from V and 11 bases from J, with 19 bases in between. The CDR3 covers 12 residues. CDR3 sequence reads: CAASSCRFSQHF. The DNA for the CDR3 is TGTGCCGCCAGCAGTTGTAGGTTTTCCCAGCATTTT.

A single count supports this clone. CDR3 coding DNA: TGTGCCAGCAGTTACGATCGAATAGTGCGAACCGGGGAGCTGTTTTTT. Protein product: CASSYDRIVRTGELFF. V gene TRBV6-5 combines with J gene TRBJ2-2; D unclear. The CDR3 consists of 16 residues. V lost 2 bases and J 5 bases, leaving 15 bases between the germline ends. CDR1 and CDR2 from the germline V gene are MNHEY and SVGAGI.